What follows describes a single T cell receptor beta chain. Sequencing used immunoSEQ multiplex PCR; TCRdb keeps in-frame clones, though not all of them. Of thousands of clones in the sample, approximately 88% are singletons; the top ten hold about 45%. The data belong to a study of blood T cell repertoires in COVID-19. Whole-study context: Sources were T cells, B-cell-depleted T cells, or PBMCs; the material itself was cDNA or gDNA.

Germline V gene sequence: CDR1 MNHEY, CDR2 SMNVEV (reference sequence). After removal of 5 bases from V and 4 bases from J, the junction contained 6 bases not matched to a gene. The CDR3 length is 16 residues. The sample comprised peripheral blood. The chain has TRBV27 and TRBJ2-3; 13 nucleotides line up with TRBD2. The TCR was taken from a man in his 70s with COVID-19, enrolled during active disease. The CDR3 coding sequence is TGTGCCAGCAGTCCGATAGGACTAGCGGGGGCAGATACGCAGTATTTT. As protein: CASSPIGLAGADTQYF.